The clone carrying this T cell receptor beta chain was detected many times. The target antigen is unknown. Germline CDR1 and CDR2: DFQATT and SNEGSKA (reference sequence). The junction had 23 bases not matched to a gene; V was cut back by 6 bases and J by 6 bases. CDR3 size: 18 residues. Inclusion characteristics of ophthalmopathy patients comprised a Clinical Activity Score of at least 3, a NOSPECS grade of at least 4, and duration under 3 months. Lactation, pregnancy, other autoimmune disease or uncontrolled infection led to exclusion of patients. The entry originates in a study of T cells in Graves' hyperthyroidism and ophthalmopathy. Amplified regions were TCR beta CDR3 sequences from RNA transcripts. HTBI primers were used for first-round RT-PCR of the TCR CDR3. TCRdb reanalysed the multiplex PCR reads using MiXCR and keeps one entry per CDR3 protein. The table includes more than 350,000 distinct CDR3 sequences, around 15% detected once.

Broader study findings: Model output signaled ophthalmopathy a median approximately 6.2 months ahead of onset.

The TCR sequence derives from an older woman with Graves' ophthalmopathy. Sequenced sample: blood. The chain links TRBV20-1 to TRBJ2-1; 7 bases are shared with TRBD2. CDR3 sequence: CSAIRAGREMYIGNEQFF. The CDR3 region has the DNA TGCAGTGCCATCCGCGCGGGGCGGGAGATGTATATTGGCAATGAGCAGTTCTTC.